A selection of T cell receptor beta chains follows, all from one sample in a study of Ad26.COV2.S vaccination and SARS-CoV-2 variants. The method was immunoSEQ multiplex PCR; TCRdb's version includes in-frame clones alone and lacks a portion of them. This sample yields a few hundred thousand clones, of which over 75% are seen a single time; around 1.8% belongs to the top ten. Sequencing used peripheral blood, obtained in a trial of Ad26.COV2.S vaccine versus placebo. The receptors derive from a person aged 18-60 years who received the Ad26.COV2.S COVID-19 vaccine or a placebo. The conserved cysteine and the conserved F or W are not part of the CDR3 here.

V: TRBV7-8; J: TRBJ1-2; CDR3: ASSSPIGQELNYGYT
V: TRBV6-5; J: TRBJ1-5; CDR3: ASSYSSREPQH
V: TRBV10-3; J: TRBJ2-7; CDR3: AISQTGIRGEGYEQY
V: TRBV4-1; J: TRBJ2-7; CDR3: ASSQGRQQYEQY
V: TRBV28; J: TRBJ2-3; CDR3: ASISRSGRWGRDTDTQY
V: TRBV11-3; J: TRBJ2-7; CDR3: ASSYLSDTLNSYEQY
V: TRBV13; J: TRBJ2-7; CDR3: ASSLRGRSYEQY
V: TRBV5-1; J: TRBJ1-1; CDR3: ASSLGADLGTEAF
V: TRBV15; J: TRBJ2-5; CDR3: ATSRVGGETQY
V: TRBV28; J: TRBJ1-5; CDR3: ASLTGRNQPQH
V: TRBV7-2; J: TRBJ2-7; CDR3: ASSSRGGRGEQY
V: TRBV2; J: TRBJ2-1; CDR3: ASSEAGLPSSYNEQF
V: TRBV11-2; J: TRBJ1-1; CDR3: ASSLVQYEAF
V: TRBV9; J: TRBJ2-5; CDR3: ASSVGGIQETQY
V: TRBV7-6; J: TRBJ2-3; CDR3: ASSLSRGRGVDTQY
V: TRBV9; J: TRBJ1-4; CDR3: ASSGRIATNEKLF
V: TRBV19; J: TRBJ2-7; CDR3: ASSTGLAGAPYEQY
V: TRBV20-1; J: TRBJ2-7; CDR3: SAGYFPEQY
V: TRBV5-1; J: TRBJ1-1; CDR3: ASSYGTGSTEAF
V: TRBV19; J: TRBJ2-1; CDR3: ASSILAGTQNNEQF
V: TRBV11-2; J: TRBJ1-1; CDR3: ASSSRGIRDLGSTEAF
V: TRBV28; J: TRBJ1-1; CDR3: ASSTAGQGWGNTEAF
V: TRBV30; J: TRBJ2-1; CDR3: AWRQEIYNEQF
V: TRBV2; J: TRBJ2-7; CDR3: ASSTGDKQY
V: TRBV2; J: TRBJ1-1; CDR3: ASSWDRGTEAF
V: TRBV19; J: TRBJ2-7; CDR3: ASSITFSYEQY
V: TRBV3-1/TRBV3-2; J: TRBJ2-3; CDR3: ASSGLGGRTDTQY
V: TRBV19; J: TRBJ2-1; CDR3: ASSIVLAGTYNEQF
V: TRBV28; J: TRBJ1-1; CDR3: ASSPPTLNTEAF
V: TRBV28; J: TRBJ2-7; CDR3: ASSSPGQGYEQY
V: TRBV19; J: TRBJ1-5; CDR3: ASSDDRTQPQH